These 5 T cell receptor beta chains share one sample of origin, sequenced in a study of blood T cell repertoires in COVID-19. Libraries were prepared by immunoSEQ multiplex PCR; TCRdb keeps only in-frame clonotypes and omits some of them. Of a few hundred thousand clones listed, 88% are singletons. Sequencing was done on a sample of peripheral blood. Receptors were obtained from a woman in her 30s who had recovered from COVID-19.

The CDR3 DNA reads as TGTGCCAGCAGAGGCGGGGGAGAAGACTACGAGCAGTACTTC. Its protein product is CASRGGGEDYEQYF. The chain is built from TRBV7-2 and TRBJ2-7; 7 bases agree with TRBD2. V trimming: 6 bases; J trimming: 3 bases; junction bases outside the gene matches: 8. CDR3 length equals 14 residues. In germline, CDR1 is SGHTA, CDR2 FQGNSA. Based on the CDR3 plus reference TRBV7-2 and TRBJ2-7, the full variable domain is GAGVSQSPSNKVTEKGKDVELRCDPISGHTALYWYRQSLGQGLEFLIYFQGNSAPDKSGLPSDRFSAERTGGSVSTLTIQRTQQEDSAVYLCASRGGGEDYEQYFGPGTRLTVT.

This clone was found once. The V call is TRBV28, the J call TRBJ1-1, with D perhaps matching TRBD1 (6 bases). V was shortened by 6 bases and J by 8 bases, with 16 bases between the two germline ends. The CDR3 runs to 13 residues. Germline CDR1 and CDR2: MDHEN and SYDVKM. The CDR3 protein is CASRFDRWGEAFF. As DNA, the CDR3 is TGTGCCAGCAGATTCGACAGGTGGGGGGAAGCTTTCTTT.

The CDR3 DNA sequence: TGCAAGATCATGACTGGACTTGGCTACACCTTC. It yields the protein CKIMTGLGYTF. The rearrangement links TRBV20-1 to TRBJ1-2; D gene unclear. CDR1 DFQATT and CDR2 SNEGSKA come from the germline V gene (reference sequence). The length of the CDR3 is 11 residues.

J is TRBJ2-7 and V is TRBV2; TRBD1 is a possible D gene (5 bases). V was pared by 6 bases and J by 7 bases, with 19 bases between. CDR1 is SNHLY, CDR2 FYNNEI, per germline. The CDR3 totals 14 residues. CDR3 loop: CASRTQERNGEQYF. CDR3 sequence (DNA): TGTGCCAGCAGGACACAGGAGCGTAATGGAGAGCAGTACTTC.

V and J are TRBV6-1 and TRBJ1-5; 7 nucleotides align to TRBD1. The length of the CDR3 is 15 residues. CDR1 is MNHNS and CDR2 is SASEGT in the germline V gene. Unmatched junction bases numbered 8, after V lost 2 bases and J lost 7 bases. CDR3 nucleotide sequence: TGTGCCAGCAGTGAATTTCGAGGGGGCGAACAGCCCCAGCATTTT. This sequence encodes CASSEFRGGEQPQHF.